This T cell receptor (beta chain) came from a study of T cells in localized non-small cell lung cancer. Study results and limitations: Only one tumor region was sequenced, so heterogeneity remains possible.

Germline CDR1 ENHRY, CDR2 SYGVKD. The CDR3 has 14 amino acids. V lost 3 bases and J lost 2; bases outside the gene matches: 3. TCRdb keeps only in-frame clones here, not all; method: immunoSEQ multiplex PCR. This table holds roughly 30,000 clones, around 81% found once. On this clone itself: Its cognate antigen is unknown.

The receptor comes from a man aged 40 to 70 with stage III lung adenocarcinoma. Sequences were derived from peripheral blood mononuclear cells, sampled before any cancer treatment. The V gene is TRBV10-3, the J gene TRBJ2-7; 8 bases match TRBD2. The CDR3 DNA sequence: TGTGCCATCAGTGATACTAGCGGCCCCTACGAGCAGTACTTC. This gives the protein CAISDTSGPYEQYF.